Presented here are 26 T cell receptor beta chains from one specimen sequenced in a study of CD8 T cells in ankylosing spondylitis. Study-wide points: A TCR beta motif made of fewer than 10 highly homologous variants seemed typical of ankylosing spondylitis blood.

MiXCR, applied by TCRdb to the 5' RACE reads, yields one record per CDR3 protein. The sample has a few hundred thousand distinct CDR3 sequences, about a sixth seen once; the top ten hold approximately 46%. For these TCRs, the target antigens are not known. The sample consisted of blood, either unsorted or a sorted T cell fraction (not recorded which). The receptors here all came from a male donor with ankylosing spondylitis.

V gene TRBV7-3 combines with J gene TRBJ2-5; either TRBD1 or TRBD2 may supply D (6 bases each). Germline V gene data show CDR1 as SGHTA and CDR2 as FQGTGA. The CDR3 totals 14 residues. V lost 1 base and J lost 5, with 11 bases in between. The CDR3 DNA is TGTGCCAGCAGCTTAATGGGGGGCACGGAGACCCAGTACTTC. This translates into CASSLMGGTETQYF.

V gene TRBV7-8 combines with J gene TRBJ1-5; D not certain. Germline values: CDR1 SGHVS, CDR2 FQNEAQ. The length of the CDR3 is 16 residues. V was cut by 0 bases and J by 0 bases, with 9 bases left in between. CDR3: CASSLALENSNQPQHF. The CDR3 DNA reads as TGTGCCAGCAGCTTAGCGCTGGAAAATAGCAATCAGCCCCAGCATTTT. Filled out from reference TRBV7-8 and TRBJ1-5, the complete variable domain reads GAGVSQSPRYKVAKRGQDVALRCDPISGHVSLFWYQQALGQGPEFLTYFQNEAQLDKSGLPSDRFFAERPEGSVSTLKIQRTQQEDSAVYLCASSLALENSNQPQHFGDGTRLSIL.

In its sample, this clonotype was seen a few times. This chain joins TRBV11-2 and TRBJ2-3; possible D gene TRBD2, 6 bases. Trimming took 6 bases from V and 4 from J, leaving 14 bases between them. This CDR3 has 14 amino acids. The V gene's germline CDR1 is SGHAT and CDR2 FQNNGV. The CDR3 bases are TGTGCCAGCAGTTACGCCGGGAGCCCAGATACGCAGTATTTT. This codes for CASSYAGSPDTQYF. Using reference TRBV11-2 and TRBJ2-3 for the parts outside the CDR3, the full variable domain is EAGVAQSPRYKIIEKRQSVAFWCNPISGHATLYWYQQILGQGPKLLIQFQNNGVVDDSQLPKDRFSAERLKGVDSTLKIQPAKLEDSAVYLCASSYAGSPDTQYFGPGTRLTVL.

The rearrangement links TRBV3-1 to TRBJ2-3; 8 nucleotides line up with TRBD2. Germline V gene data show CDR1 as LGHDT and CDR2 as YNNKEL (reference sequence). The CDR3 is 18 residues long. Trimming took 0 bases from V and 3 from J; bases not matched to a gene: 11. This chain's CDR3 is CASSQDRLSGSLTDTQYF. The CDR3 DNA reads TGTGCCAGCAGCCAAGATAGGTTGAGCGGGAGTTTGACAGATACGCAGTATTTT.

This clonotype was seen a few times. The chain links TRBV6-1 to TRBJ2-7; 11 nucleotides line up with TRBD2. Germline V CDR1 and CDR2: MNHNS, SASEGT. This CDR3 has 17 residues. With V trimmed by 2 bases and J by 0 bases, 6 bases remained unmatched. The CDR3 here is CASSEKLAGAPSYEQYF. In DNA form, the CDR3 reads TGTGCCAGCAGTGAAAAACTAGCGGGAGCCCCCTCCTACGAGCAGTACTTC.

The chain carries TRBV7-8 and TRBJ2-2; 16 bases map to TRBD2. CDR1 is SGHVS and CDR2 is FQNEAQ in the germline V gene. The V gene end was trimmed by 4 bases and the J gene end by 6 bases; junction bases not matched to a gene: 5. This CDR3 contains 17 residues. CDR3 residues: CASSSGLAGGLSGELFF. CDR3 nucleotide sequence: TGTGCCAGCAGCTCGGGACTAGCGGGGGGGCTCTCCGGGGAGCTGTTTTTT.

The chain employs TRBV6-1 and TRBJ2-7; the match to TRBD2 covers 7 bases. Germline V lookup: CDR1 MNHNS, CDR2 SASEGT. With V trimmed by 6 bases and J by 3 bases, 5 bases remained unmatched. The CDR3 length is 13 residues. CDR3 DNA: TGTGCCAGCAGCACTGGACTAGACTACGAGCAGTACTTC. Translation: CASSTGLDYEQYF.

V usage is TRBV28 and J usage is TRBJ2-1; TRBD1 might be the D (5 bases). The CDR3 totals 13 residues. The germline V gene has CDR1 MDHEN and CDR2 SYDVKM. V lost 6 bases, J lost 8 bases, and 14 bases lay in between. CDR3 coding DNA: TGTGCCAGCAGCTTTCAGGGTTGGGATGAGCAGTTCTTC. This codes for CASSFQGWDEQFF.

V and J are TRBV6-4 and TRBJ2-1; 11 positions match TRBD1. The CDR3 runs 16 residues. The V and J ends lost 6 bases and 7 bases, in that order; junction bases with no gene match: 11. Germline V gene data show CDR1 as MRHNA and CDR2 as SNTAGT. In DNA form, the CDR3 reads TGTGCCAGCAGCCTTAAGGCCGGGACAGGGGGAAATGAGCAGTTCTTC. Translating it yields CASSLKAGTGGNEQFF.

There are a few counts of this clonotype. This sequence joins TRBV19 and TRBJ2-1; D might be TRBD1 or TRBD2, each matching 5 bases. Trimming took off 5 bases at V and 3 bases at J, with 11 bases between the two ends. Germline lookup yields CDR1 LNHDA and CDR2 SQIVND (reference sequence). The CDR3 totals 14 residues. The CDR3 loop is CASSVGAIYNEQFF. The CDR3, as DNA: TGTGCCAGTAGTGTCGGGGCAATCTACAATGAGCAGTTCTTC.

The rearrangement joins TRBV4-2 to TRBJ2-1; tentatively, D is TRBD2 (5 bases). The CDR3 runs 12 residues. CDR1 and CDR2 from the germline V gene are LGHNA and YNFKEQ. Trimming stripped 4 bases from V and 9 bases from J, with 10 bases between. This CDR3 reads CASSPPAGEQFF. DNA for the CDR3: TGTGCCAGCAGCCCCCCTGCGGGTGAGCAGTTCTTC.

This clonotype came up a few times. The J gene is TRBJ1-2, the V gene TRBV5-6; 8 positions match TRBD1. Germline CDR1 reads SGHDT; CDR2 reads YYEEEE. The CDR3 consists of 16 residues. Trimming cost V 4 bases and J 2 bases; bases outside gene matches: 10. CDR3 sequence (DNA): TGTGCCAGCAGCCTGGCAGGGGGCCGCCCCAACTATGGCTACACCTTC. This codes for CASSLAGGRPNYGYTF.

This clonotype was recorded a few times. The J gene is TRBJ2-1, the V gene TRBV12-3 or TRBV12-4; 8 nucleotides align to TRBD2. Trimming removed 6 bases from V and 7 bases from J; junction bases left unmatched: 5. There are 13 residues in the CDR3. CDR3 nucleotides: TGTGCCAGCAGCCTACTAGCGGCGAATGAGCAGTTCTTC. Translating gives CASSLLAANEQFF.

The chain combines TRBV20-1 with TRBJ2-1; 12 bases fit TRBD2. Germline lookup yields CDR1 DFQATT and CDR2 SNEGSKA (reference sequence). The CDR3 runs 18 residues. V dropped 3 bases and J dropped 8; count of bases not matched to a gene: 17. Here the CDR3 DNA reads TGCAGTGCTAGTAGTTGGCTAGCGGGGGGGCGTCTCGTGGATGAGCAGTTCTTC. This codes for CSASSWLAGGRLVDEQFF.

This clonotype was counted between two and nine times. V gene TRBV7-3 combines with J gene TRBJ1-1; D is unresolved. V dropped 4 bases and J dropped 1 base, with 7 bases sitting between them. CDR3 length: 13 residues. Germline values: CDR1 SGHTA, CDR2 FQGTGA. The CDR3 here is CASSYDGNTEAFF. The CDR3 DNA reads as TGTGCCAGCAGCTACGACGGGAACACTGAAGCTTTCTTT.

This clonotype has just a few counts. The rearrangement uses TRBV7-2 and TRBJ1-1; no clear D gene. This CDR3 has 13 amino acids. V lost 2 bases to trimming and J lost 6 bases, with 10 bases between them. The germline CDR1 and CDR2 sequences are SGHTA and FQGNSA. The CDR3 loop is CASSLRTGAEAFF. CDR3 DNA: TGTGCCAGCAGCTTAAGGACCGGGGCTGAAGCTTTCTTT. Full variable domain (missing parts from reference TRBV7-2 and TRBJ1-1): GAGVSQSPSNKVTEKGKDVELRCDPISGHTALYWYRQSLGQGLEFLIYFQGNSAPDKSGLPSDRFSAERTGGSVSTLTIQRTQQEDSAVYLCASSLRTGAEAFFGQGTRLTVV.

The chain combines TRBV12-5 with TRBJ2-7, with TRBD2 matching 7 bases. Germline CDR1 reads LGHNT; CDR2 reads FRNRAP. Losses at the gene ends were 5 bases for V and 6 bases for J; bases not matched to a gene: 4. The CDR3 has 12 residues. The CDR3, as DNA: TGTGCTAGTGGTCCGGGGAGGGTCGAGCAGTACTTC. This translates into CASGPGRVEQYF.

V and J are TRBV6-5 and TRBJ1-1; the D is unclear. V was trimmed by 2 bases and J by 5 bases, leaving 9 bases between them. There are 13 residues in the CDR3. Germline V gene lookup returns CDR1 MNHEY and CDR2 SVGAGI. The CDR3 reads CASSYGEGTEAFF. CDR3 coding DNA: TGTGCCAGCAGTTACGGCGAGGGTACTGAAGCTTTCTTT.

This clonotype was detected a few times. The rearrangement links TRBV4-1 to TRBJ1-3, with no clear D. The CDR3 loop spans 15 amino acids. V was pared by 4 bases and J by 0 bases, with 10 bases between. In germline, CDR1 is MGHRA, CDR2 YSYEKL. The CDR3 sequence is CASSRDPSSGNTIYF. In DNA form, the CDR3 reads TGCGCCAGCAGCCGAGACCCCAGCTCTGGAAACACCATATATTTT.

V and J are TRBV29-1 and TRBJ1-2; D not resolved. The ends were cut back, 8 bases at V and 4 bases at J, with 17 bases in the middle. CDR3 length equals 13 residues. Germline loops: CDR1 SQVTM, CDR2 ANQGSEA. CDR3 protein: CSSTADGSYGYTF. In nucleotides, the CDR3 is TGCAGCAGTACAGCCGACGGTAGCTATGGCTACACCTTC. Filled out from reference TRBV29-1 and TRBJ1-2, the complete variable domain reads SAVISQKPSRDICQRGTSLTIQCQVDSQVTMMFWYRQQPGQSLTLIATANQGSEATYESGFVIDKFPISRPNLTFSTLTVSNMSPEDSSIYLCSSTADGSYGYTFGSGTRLTVV.

This clonotype appeared a few times. This sequence joins TRBV11-3 and TRBJ2-1; D tentatively fits TRBD1 or TRBD2 (5 bases each). CDR3 length equals 13 residues. CDR1 and CDR2 (germline): SGHNT, YENEEA. Trimming shortened V by 0 bases and J by 9 bases, and 9 bases separated the two germline ends. Here the CDR3 DNA reads TGTGCCAGCAGCTTAGATGGGGGTCCTGAGCAGTTCTTC. Protein sequence: CASSLDGGPEQFF.

The gene calls are TRBV16 and TRBJ2-7; TRBD1 might be the D (5 bases). The CDR3 loop spans 13 amino acids. V lost 4 bases and J lost 3, with 10 bases in between. Looked up from germline, CDR1 is KGHSY and CDR2 is FQNENV. CDR3 coding DNA: TGTGCCAGCAGCCCGGACATTCTCTACGAGCAGTACTTC. Translated: CASSPDILYEQYF.

The chain recombines TRBV7-9 with TRBJ2-1; a possible D gene is TRBD2 (5 bases). Germline V gives CDR1 SEHNR, CDR2 FQNEAQ (reference sequence). V lost 5 bases to trimming and J lost 8 bases, with 19 bases between them. There are 15 residues in the CDR3. The CDR3 loop is CASSPRDPPRDEQFF. In DNA, the CDR3 is TGTGCCAGCAGCCCTAGGGATCCCCCGCGGGATGAGCAGTTCTTC. Full variable domain (remainder filled in from reference TRBV7-9 and TRBJ2-1): DTGVSQNPRHKITKRGQNVTFRCDPISEHNRLYWYRQTLGQGPEFLTYFQNEAQLEKSRLLSDRFSAERPKGSFSTLEIQRTEQGDSAMYLCASSPRDPPRDEQFFGPGTRLTVL.

This clonotype was seen a handful of times. The chain uses TRBV28 and TRBJ2-5; TRBD1 aligns across 11 bases. Germline V gene data show CDR1 as MDHEN and CDR2 as SYDVKM. V lost 6 bases, J lost 4 bases, and 7 bases stayed unmatched. The CDR3 totals 15 residues. The CDR3, as DNA: TGTGCCAGCAGAAGAGGACAGGGGGCGCGAGAGACCCAGTACTTC. This translates into CASRRGQGARETQYF.

This sequence joins TRBV4-3 and TRBJ1-4, with D possibly being TRBD1 (5 bases). Germline-derived CDR1 and CDR2 are LGHNA and YSLEER. CDR3 length: 15 residues. Trimming stripped 4 bases from V and 7 bases from J, with 16 bases between. The CDR3 reads CASSPRDGLGEKLFF. CDR3 coding DNA: TGCGCCAGCAGCCCCCGGGACGGGCTTGGTGAAAAACTGTTTTTT.

This clonotype occurred many times. This chain connects TRBV4-1 to TRBJ2-7; weak D call: TRBD2 (6 bases). Trimming removed 3 bases at V and 6 bases at J, with 9 bases between. The CDR3 is made up of 12 amino acids. Germline V gene data show CDR1 as MGHRA and CDR2 as YSYEKL. The CDR3 bases are TGCGCCAGCAGCCATAGTAGCGGCGAGCAGTACTTC. Translating it yields CASSHSSGEQYF.